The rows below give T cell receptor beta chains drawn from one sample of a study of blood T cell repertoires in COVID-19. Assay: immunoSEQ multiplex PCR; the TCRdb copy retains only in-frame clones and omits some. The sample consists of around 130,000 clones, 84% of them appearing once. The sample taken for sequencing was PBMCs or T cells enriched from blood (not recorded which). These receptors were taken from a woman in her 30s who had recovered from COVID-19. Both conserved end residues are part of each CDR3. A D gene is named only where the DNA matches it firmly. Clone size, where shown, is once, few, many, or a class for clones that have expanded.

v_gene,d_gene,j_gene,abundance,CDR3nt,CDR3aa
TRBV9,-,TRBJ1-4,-,TGTGCCAGCAGCGAGGGGATATTAAATGAAAAACTGTTTTTT,CASSEGILNEKLFF
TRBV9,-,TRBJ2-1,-,TGTGCCAGCAGCGTCGACATTTACAATGAGCAGTTCTTC,CASSVDIYNEQFF
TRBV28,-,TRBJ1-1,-,TGTGCCAGCAGTTTAATCCGCGGGAACACTGAAGCTTTCTTT,CASSLIRGNTEAFF
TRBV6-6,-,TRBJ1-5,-,TGTGCCAGCAGTTACAACCCCAGGGGCAGCAATCAGCCCCAGCATTTT,CASSYNPRGSNQPQHF
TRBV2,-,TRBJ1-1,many,TGTGCCAGCAGTGAACCGGGGGTTTCGGGCGGCACTGAAGCTTTCTTT,CASSEPGVSGGTEAFF
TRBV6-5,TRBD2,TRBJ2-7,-,TGTGCCAGCACCCTAGCGGCATACGAGCAGTACTTC,CASTLAAYEQYF
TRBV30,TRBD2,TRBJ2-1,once,TGTGCCTGCTCCACCCCCGGGCTTAGCGGGAGGAGCTCCTACAATGAGCAGTTCTTC,CACSTPGLSGRSSYNEQFF
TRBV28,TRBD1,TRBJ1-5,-,TGTGCCAGCAGGCGACAGGGCGACAATCAGCCCCAGCATTTT,CASRRQGDNQPQHF
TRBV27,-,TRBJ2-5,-,TGTGCCAGCATGAGAGAGACCCAGTACTTC,CASMRETQYF
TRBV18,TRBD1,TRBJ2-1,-,TGTGCCAGCTCACCGAGCCGGGACAGGGTCATGTTCTTC,CASSPSRDRVMFF
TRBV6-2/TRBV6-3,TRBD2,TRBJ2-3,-,TGTGCCAGCAGTTACCCCACAACTAGCGGGGATACTAGCACAGATACGCAGTATTTT,CASSYPTTSGDTSTDTQYF
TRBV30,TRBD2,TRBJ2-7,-,TGTGCCTGGAGTGTACGGCTAGCGGGACGCGAGCAGTACTTC,CAWSVRLAGREQYF
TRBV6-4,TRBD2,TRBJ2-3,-,TGTGCCAGCCCCTACGGGAGGGCCGGTACAGATACGCAGTATTTT,CASPYGRAGTDTQYF
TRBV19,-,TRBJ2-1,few,TGTGCCTCTTCGTCGAGGGCCATGGATGAGCAGTTCTTC,CASSSRAMDEQFF
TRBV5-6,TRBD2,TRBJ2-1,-,TGTGCCAGCAGCTTGGTCCCTAGCGGGGTGCCCCCCTACAATGAGCAGTTCTTC,CASSLVPSGVPPYNEQFF
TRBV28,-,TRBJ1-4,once,TGTGCCAGTCAGGGACAATTACGAACTAATGAAAAACTGTTTTTT,CASQGQLRTNEKLFF
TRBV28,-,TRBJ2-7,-,TGTGCCAGCAGACCCTCTCTCAGGGTCTGGGGGCAGTACTTC,CASRPSLRVWGQYF
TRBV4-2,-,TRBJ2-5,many,TGTGCCAGCAGCCGCACTTCTACGTATCAAGAGACCCAGTACTTC,CASSRTSTYQETQYF
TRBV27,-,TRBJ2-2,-,TGTGCCAGCAGTTTTCGGCGGGAGAACACCGGGGAGCTGTTTTTT,CASSFRRENTGELFF
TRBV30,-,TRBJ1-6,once,TGTGCCTGGGCGACAGTTTCGGGTTCACCCCTCCACTTT,CAWATVSGSPLHF
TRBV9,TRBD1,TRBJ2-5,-,TGTGCCAGCAGCCTAAAACAGGGGGCTGGAGAGACCCAGTACTTC,CASSLKQGAGETQYF
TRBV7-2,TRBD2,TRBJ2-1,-,TGTGCCAGCAGCACAAGCGGGAGGCCTAGCTCCTACAATGAGCAGTTCTTC,CASSTSGRPSSYNEQFF
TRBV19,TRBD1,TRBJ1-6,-,TGTGCCAGTAGTCGAGGGGGCACGGGGAATTCACCCCTCCACTTT,CASSRGGTGNSPLHF
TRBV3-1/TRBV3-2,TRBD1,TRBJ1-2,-,TGTGCCAGCGGGAACAGGGGATCCTATGGCTACACCTTC,CASGNRGSYGYTF
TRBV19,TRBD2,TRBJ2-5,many,TGTGCCAGTAGTACGGAGGGGAGGGCCCAAGAGACCCAGTACTTC,CASSTEGRAQETQYF